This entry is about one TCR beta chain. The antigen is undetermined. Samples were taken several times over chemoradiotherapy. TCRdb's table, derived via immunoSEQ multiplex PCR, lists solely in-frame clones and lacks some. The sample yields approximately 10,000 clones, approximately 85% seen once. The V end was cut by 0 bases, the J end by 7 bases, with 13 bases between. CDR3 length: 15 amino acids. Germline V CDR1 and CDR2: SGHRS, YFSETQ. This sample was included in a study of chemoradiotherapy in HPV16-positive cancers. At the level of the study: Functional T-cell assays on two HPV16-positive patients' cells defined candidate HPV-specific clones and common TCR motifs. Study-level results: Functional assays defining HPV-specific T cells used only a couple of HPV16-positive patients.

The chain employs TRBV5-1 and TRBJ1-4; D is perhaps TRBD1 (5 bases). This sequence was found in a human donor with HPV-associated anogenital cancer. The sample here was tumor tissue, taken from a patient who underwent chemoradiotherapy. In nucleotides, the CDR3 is TGCGCCAGCAGCTTGGAGGGACGGCCTGTTGAAAAACTGTTTTTT. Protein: CASSLEGRPVEKLFF.